This passage covers 30 T cell receptor beta chains from one sample sequenced in a study of shared clonotypes between healthy human individuals. Repertoires were generated with immunoSEQ multiplex PCR, while TCRdb's copy carries only in-frame clones and drops some. Of around 1.4 million clones listed, approximately 98.5% were seen once; the top ten hold about 0.35%. Input material: naive CD4+ T cells sorted from blood. The subset is: CD45RA+ positively selected. The receptors derive from a man younger than 45 in good health.

This CDR3 is CASSFRTPSYEQYF. The CDR3 DNA is TGTGCCAGCAGCTTCCGGACACCGAGCTACGAGCAGTACTTC. The J gene is TRBJ2-7, the V gene TRBV7-2; D might be TRBD1 (5 bases). Trimming took 3 bases from V and 3 from J, leaving 12 bases between them. CDR1 and CDR2 from the germline V gene are SGHTA and FQGNSA. CDR3 size: 14 residues. Full variable domain (remainder filled in from reference TRBV7-2 and TRBJ2-7): GAGVSQSPSNKVTEKGKDVELRCDPISGHTALYWYRQSLGQGLEFLIYFQGNSAPDKSGLPSDRFSAERTGGSVSTLTIQRTQQEDSAVYLCASSFRTPSYEQYFGPGTRLTVT.

This chain connects TRBV7-3 to TRBJ2-2; 7 bases match TRBD2. Germline trimming cut 1 base from V and 6 bases from J; bases unmatched to any gene: 8. This CDR3 has 16 residues. The germline gives CDR1 SGHTA, CDR2 FQGTGA. The CDR3 region is CASSLMGGSVAGELFF. Written as DNA, the CDR3 is TGTGCCAGCAGCTTAATGGGCGGGAGTGTTGCCGGGGAGCTGTTTTTT. Filled out from reference TRBV7-3 and TRBJ2-2, the complete variable domain reads GAGVSQTPSNKVTEKGKYVELRCDPISGHTALYWYRQSLGQGPEFLIYFQGTGAADDSGLPNDRFFAVRPEGSVSTLKIQRTERGDSAVYLCASSLMGGSVAGELFFGEGSRLTVL.

This chain uses TRBV7-2 with TRBJ2-2; TRBD2 agrees at 11 bases. This CDR3 region has 16 residues. From germline, CDR1 is SGHTA and CDR2 FQGNSA. The junction had 7 bases not matched to a gene; V was cut back by 6 bases and J by 4 bases. CDR3 in DNA: TGTGCCAGCAGGTCGGCCGGGACTAGCGGCACCGGGGAGCTGTTTTTT. Its translation: CASRSAGTSGTGELFF.

This sequence joins TRBV6-5 and TRBJ2-3; maybe TRBD2 (5 bases). V lost 6 bases to trimming and J lost 0 bases, with 13 bases between them. Germline V CDR1 and CDR2: MNHEY, SVGAGI. CDR3 size: 15 residues. The CDR3 reads CASSHRLTSTDTQYF. The CDR3 DNA follows: TGTGCCAGCAGCCACAGACTAACGAGCACAGATACGCAGTATTTT.

CDR3 DNA: TGTGCCAGCAGCGTATCGGCGACGAACACTGAAGCTTTCTTT. Its translation: CASSVSATNTEAFF. The chain carries TRBV9 and TRBJ1-1; D unresolved. V was cut by 1 base and J by 1 base, with 8 bases left in between. The CDR3 is made up of 14 amino acids. Germline assignment: CDR1 SGDLS and CDR2 YYNGEE.

The chain is built from TRBV14 and TRBJ1-1; no clear D. Germline assignment: CDR1 SGHDN and CDR2 FVKESK. The CDR3 covers 11 residues. Trimming took off 3 bases at V and 2 bases at J, with 1 base between the two ends. CDR3: CASSHNTEAFF. DNA for the CDR3: TGTGCCAGCAGCCACAACACTGAAGCTTTCTTT.

To note about this clone: Other DNA sequences of this sample code for an identical CDR3. V is TRBV6-5 and J is TRBJ2-7; 9 positions match TRBD1. Unmatched junction bases numbered 3, after V lost 3 bases and J lost 3 bases. From germline, CDR1 is MNHEY and CDR2 SVGAGI. This CDR3 region has 14 residues. The CDR3 nucleotides are TGTGCCAGCAGTTATCCGGGACAGGGCTACGAGCAGTACTTC. Translated, it gives CASSYPGQGYEQYF.

The gene calls are TRBV19 and TRBJ2-7; 9 bases align to TRBD1. The J segment lost 2 bases and the V segment lost 7 bases, leaving 9 bases of the junction unmatched. The CDR3 runs to 15 residues. Germline V gene sequence: CDR1 LNHDA, CDR2 SQIVND (reference sequence). CDR3 region: CASNTGTGKTYEQYF. CDR3 sequence (DNA): TGTGCCAGTAACACCGGGACAGGGAAGACCTACGAGCAGTACTTC.

The chain carries TRBV28 and TRBJ2-7; 7 bases are shared with TRBD2. CDR1 MDHEN and CDR2 SYDVKM come from the germline V gene. The CDR3 runs to 16 residues. V gave up 1 base and J gave up 2 bases; unmatched junction bases: 8. CDR3 region: CASSLSRAGRAYEQYF. The CDR3 DNA is TGTGCCAGCAGTTTATCCCGAGCGGGAAGGGCCTACGAGCAGTACTTC.

The chain joins TRBV6-5 to TRBJ2-3; D is ambiguous. The CDR3 loop spans 12 amino acids. Germline lookup yields CDR1 MNHEY and CDR2 SVGAGI. V was trimmed by 5 bases and J by 4 bases, leaving 7 bases between them. The CDR3 here is CASSGHADTQYF. The CDR3 DNA sequence: TGTGCCAGCAGTGGGCACGCAGATACGCAGTATTTT.

J is TRBJ1-4 and V is TRBV18, with 11 bases fitting TRBD1. CDR3 length: 15 amino acids. The junction had 2 bases not matched to a gene; V was cut back by 0 bases and J by 8 bases. The V gene's germline CDR1 is KGHSH and CDR2 LQKENI. Written as DNA, the CDR3 is TGTGCCAGCTCACCACCGGGACAGGGGGAGGAAAAACTGTTTTTT. It specifies CASSPPGQGEEKLFF. The full variable domain, with the rest looked up from reference TRBV18 and TRBJ1-4, is NAGVMQNPRHLVRRRGQEARLRCSPMKGHSHVYWYRQLPEEGLKFMVYLQKENIIDESGMPKERFSAEFPKEGPSILRIQQVVRGDSAAYFCASSPPGQGEEKLFFGSGTQLSVL.

A word on this clone: Other DNA sequences in this sample translate to the same CDR3. V usage is TRBV18 and J usage is TRBJ2-5; the match to TRBD1 covers 7 bases. The length of the CDR3 is 14 residues. CDR1 is KGHSH and CDR2 is LQKENI in the germline V gene. Trimming at V came to 3 bases and at J to 3 bases, leaving 4 bases not matched to a gene. Here the CDR3 DNA reads TGTGCCAGCTCACCGACCGGGACAGAAGAGACCCAGTACTTC. This codes for CASSPTGTEETQYF.

The rearrangement joins TRBV5-4 to TRBJ2-5; no clear D gene. The CDR3 is 13 amino acids. Deletions cut 4 bases from V and 5 bases from J, with 12 bases between. Germline CDR1 SGHNT, CDR2 YYREEE (reference sequence). As DNA, the CDR3 is TGTGCCAGCAGCCCGGAGTTTTCGGAGACCCAGTACTTC. It translates to CASSPEFSETQYF. The entire variable domain, with the rest obtained from reference TRBV5-4 and TRBJ2-5, is as follows: ETGVTQSPTHLIKTRGQQVTLRCSSQSGHNTVSWYQQALGQGPQFIFQYYREEENGRGNFPPRFSGLQFPNYSSELNVNALELDDSALYLCASSPEFSETQYFGPGTRLLVL.

Of note for this clone: Other DNA sequences in the sample encode the same CDR3. This rearrangement joins TRBV5-1 to TRBJ2-5; the match to TRBD2 covers 15 bases. CDR1 and CDR2 (germline): SGHRS, YFSETQ. CDR3 length: 16 residues. After removal of 3 bases from V and 2 bases from J, the junction contained 2 bases not matched to a gene. As DNA, the CDR3 is TGCGCCAGCAGCTCGGGACTAGCGGGAGGTCAAGAGACCCAGTACTTC. Translating it yields CASSSGLAGGQETQYF.

The V and J genes are TRBV9 and TRBJ2-1; TRBD2 matches 9 bases. Germline-derived CDR1 and CDR2 are SGDLS and YYNGEE. V was clipped by 0 bases and J by 6 bases; unmatched bases: 7. CDR3 length equals 16 residues. Written as DNA, the CDR3 is TGTGCCAGCAGCGTAGCTGGTAGCGGGAGCGTCAATGAGCAGTTCTTC. It encodes CASSVAGSGSVNEQFF.

V and J are TRBV9 and TRBJ2-7, with 8 bases identical to TRBD1. Germline CDR1 SGDLS, CDR2 YYNGEE. CDR3 length equals 16 residues. V shed 0 bases, J shed 3 bases, and the junction held 8 bases outside the gene matches. This chain's CDR3 is CASSVEGVTGVYEQYF. CDR3 coding DNA: TGTGCCAGCAGCGTAGAGGGAGTGACAGGGGTCTACGAGCAGTACTTC.

The sample holds one count of this clone. This chain links TRBV6-5 with TRBJ1-5, with TRBD1 matching 9 bases. Unmatched junction bases numbered 4, after V lost 6 bases and J lost 7 bases. The germline V gene has CDR1 MNHEY and CDR2 SVGAGI. The CDR3 totals 13 residues. In DNA, the CDR3 is TGTGCCAGCAGACGGACAGGGGCCCAGCCCCAGCATTTT. Its translation: CASRRTGAQPQHF.

This clone occurred once. The chain carries TRBV9 and TRBJ1-3, with 9 bases aligning to TRBD1. Germline loops: CDR1 SGDLS, CDR2 YYNGEE. The CDR3 consists of 17 residues. Trimming cost V 0 bases and J 3 bases; bases outside gene matches: 7. In DNA form, the CDR3 reads TGTGCCAGCAGCGTAGAGAACAGGGGGCGAAGTGGAAACACCATATATTTT. This encodes CASSVENRGRSGNTIYF.

The V call is TRBV5-1, the J call TRBJ2-3; 8 nucleotides line up with TRBD1. Germline CDR1 SGHRS, CDR2 YFSETQ. Unmatched junction bases numbered 7, after V lost 4 bases and J lost 0 bases. This CDR3 comprises 16 residues. DNA of the CDR3: TGCGCCAGCAGCGGGGGGACAGGATTTAGCACAGATACGCAGTATTTT. Protein sequence: CASSGGTGFSTDTQYF.

This clone was found once. The chain has TRBV5-1 and TRBJ2-7; TRBD1 matches at 9 bases. CDR1 is SGHRS, CDR2 YFSETQ, per germline. The CDR3 loop spans 15 amino acids. J was trimmed by 5 bases and V by 0 bases; bases with no gene match: 6. The CDR3 DNA reads as TGCGCCAGCAGCTTGGCGGGGACAGGGCAGGACGAGCAGTACTTC. Its protein is CASSLAGTGQDEQYF.

The chain recombines TRBV27 with TRBJ2-3; 10 bases map to TRBD2. V was pared by 4 bases and J by 0 bases, with 7 bases of the junction left unmatched. Germline values: CDR1 MNHEY, CDR2 SMNVEV (reference sequence). The CDR3 runs to 17 residues. The CDR3 region is CASSSGLAELSTDTQYF. Written as DNA, the CDR3 is TGTGCCAGCAGTTCCGGACTAGCGGAGCTTAGCACAGATACGCAGTATTTT.

The J gene is TRBJ1-4, the V gene TRBV25-1, with unresolved D. CDR3 length: 15 residues. Looked up from germline, CDR1 is MGHDK and CDR2 is SYGVNS. V lost 1 base and J lost 7, with 13 bases in between. The CDR3 protein is CASSELGGPAEKLFF. CDR3 sequence (DNA): TGTGCCAGCAGTGAATTAGGAGGGCCCGCTGAAAAACTGTTTTTT. The variable domain in full, completed from reference TRBV25-1 and TRBJ1-4, reads EADIYQTPRYLVIGTGKKITLECSQTMGHDKMYWYQQDPGMELHLIHYSYGVNSTEKGDLSSESTVSRIRTEHFPLTLESARPSHTSQYLCASSELGGPAEKLFFGSGTQLSVL.

For the CDR3, the DNA is TGTGCCAGCAGTTTCAAAGGGAACCAAGAGACCCAGTACTTC. This sequence encodes CASSFKGNQETQYF. V gene TRBV27 combines with J gene TRBJ2-5, with D hard to call. The CDR3 has 14 amino acids. The V and J ends lost 3 bases and 0 bases respectively, with 8 bases between them. Germline CDR1 is MNHEY and CDR2 is SMNVEV (reference sequence).

The CDR3 here is CASSPQQGNYYGYTF. DNA for the CDR3: TGTGCCAGCTCACCACAACAGGGGAATTACTATGGCTACACCTTC. The chain recombines TRBV18 with TRBJ1-2; 7 nucleotides align to TRBD1. CDR1 and CDR2 (germline): KGHSH, LQKENI. The CDR3 sequence is 15 residues long. J lost 3 bases, V lost 1 base, and 5 bases had no gene match.

The chain has TRBV6-5 and TRBJ2-7; the D is unclear. Germline lookup yields CDR1 MNHEY and CDR2 SVGAGI. The ends were cut back, 6 bases at V and 6 bases at J, with 9 bases in the middle. The CDR3 is 11 amino acids. The CDR3 DNA reads as TGTGCCAGCAGCCGACGTGGCGAGCAGTACTTC. The encoded protein is CASSRRGEQYF.

This rearrangement joins TRBV5-1 to TRBJ2-1; the D is unclear. The CDR3 covers 16 residues. V lost 0 bases to trimming and J lost 0 bases, with 10 bases between them. Germline V gene data show CDR1 as SGHRS and CDR2 as YFSETQ. CDR3 residues: CASSLEETFSYNEQFF. DNA of the CDR3: TGCGCCAGCAGCTTGGAGGAGACTTTCTCCTACAATGAGCAGTTCTTC. Full variable domain (rest looked up from reference TRBV5-1 and TRBJ2-1): KAGVTQTPRYLIKTRGQQVTLSCSPISGHRSVSWYQQTPGQGLQFLFEYFSETQRNKGNFPGRFSGRQFSNSRSEMNVSTLELGDSALYLCASSLEETFSYNEQFFGPGTRLTVL.

As regards this clone: Other DNA sequences within the sample encode an identical CDR3. The chain uses TRBV6-5 and TRBJ2-7; weak D call: TRBD2 (5 bases). The CDR3 totals 14 residues. The germline V gene encodes CDR1 MNHEY and CDR2 SVGAGI. Trimming cost V 3 bases and J 0 bases, with 9 bases left between them. The CDR3 DNA reads as TGTGCCAGCAGTTATTCCCGGGACTCCTACGAGCAGTACTTC. Translating gives CASSYSRDSYEQYF.

The chain joins TRBV5-1 to TRBJ2-1, with 7 bases that match TRBD2. J gave up 6 bases and V 2 bases, and 8 bases lay outside the gene matches. CDR3 size: 15 residues. From germline, CDR1 is SGHRS and CDR2 YFSETQ. The DNA of the CDR3 is TGCGCCAGCAGCTTTGATCCTAGCGGACTCAATGAGCAGTTCTTC. Translated, it gives CASSFDPSGLNEQFF.

V and J are TRBV2 and TRBJ2-1, with 11 bases lining up with TRBD2. The length of the CDR3 is 16 residues. Germline CDR1 is SNHLY and CDR2 is FYNNEI. V shed 6 bases, J shed 4 bases, and the junction held 8 bases outside the gene matches. CDR3 amino acids: CASSPLAGGTYNEQFF. For the CDR3, the DNA is TGTGCCAGCAGCCCATTAGCGGGAGGGACTTACAATGAGCAGTTCTTC.

V and J are TRBV6-1 and TRBJ2-5; D is perhaps TRBD1 or TRBD2 (5 bases each). The ends were cut back, 1 base at V and 1 base at J, with 10 bases in the middle. Looked up from germline, CDR1 is MNHNS and CDR2 is SASEGT. The CDR3 is 15 residues long. The CDR3 coding sequence is TGTGCCAGCAGTGAAGGGGGGTGGTCCCAAGAGACCCAGTACTTC. As protein: CASSEGGWSQETQYF.